This TCR beta chain was found in a study of cytomegalovirus exposure and HLA in healthy donors. Study-wide results and caveats: Later work found that TCR association rates differed between HLA loci; DRB1 had the most and HLA-C the fewest. There were around 160 TCR beta chains listed as cytomegalovirus-associated.

Germline lookup yields CDR1 SQVTM and CDR2 ANQGSEA. The V segment lost 6 bases and the J segment 7 bases; nucleotides outside the gene matches: 19. The CDR3 has 17 amino acids. PCR involved 60 Vbeta and 13 Jbeta primers. Only in-frame clones appear in the TCRdb table, and some are missing; sequencing was by immunoSEQ multiplex PCR. Here the sample spans 100,000 to 150,000 clones, around 65% being singletons. On this clone: Its target is not known.

Sample: PBMCs. The clonotype comes from a man younger than 35 in good health and CMV-seronegative. The gene calls are TRBV29-1 and TRBJ1-2; 11 positions match TRBD1. The CDR3 here is CSVDTPGQGGILGGYTF. CDR3 DNA sequence: TGCAGCGTCGATACTCCGGGACAGGGGGGGATTCTGGGTGGCTACACCTTC.